A single TCR beta chain is shown here with its context. Its antigen is unknown. Germline V gene lookup returns CDR1 SNHLY and CDR2 FYNNEI. V was clipped by 6 bases and J by 4 bases, with 21 bases between them. The CDR3 extends over 16 amino acids. This sample is part of a study of CD8+ T cells in alopecia areata. Regarding the study as a whole: Whereas mice showed it more clearly, TCR sharing across patients was murkier, possibly because of HLA.

cDNA reverse transcribed from extracted RNA served as the sequencing template. Sequenced by immunoSEQ multiplex PCR; TCRdb stores in-frame clones only, minus some. The sample contains about 120,000 clones, about 60% of which appear only once. The specimen sequenced was CD4+ T cells sorted from blood. The J gene is TRBJ2-5, the V gene TRBV2; D may be TRBD1 (6 bases). This receptor was obtained from a human donor in good health. CDR3 sequence (DNA): TGTGCCAGCAGCGAGATTCTTGGCAGGGGCTCAGAGACCCAGTACTTC. Translated, it gives CASSEILGRGSETQYF.